This T cell receptor beta chain was sequenced in a study of shared clonotypes between healthy human individuals. Clones were read by immunoSEQ multiplex PCR, and TCRdb kept only the in-frame ones, dropping some. The sample gives 2 million to 2.5 million clones, approximately 94% of which show up once; about 0.13% is in the top ten. This clone was seen just once. This sequence was found in a man in his late teens or twenties in good health. Sequencing was carried out using naive CD4+ T cells sorted from blood. Subset given: CD45RA+ positively selected.

In DNA, the CDR3 is TGCGCCAGCCTATCCGGGACTAGCGGGGGGTATGAGCAGTTCTTC. Protein product: CASLSGTSGGYEQFF. This rearrangement joins TRBV10-2 to TRBJ2-1, with 15 bases identical to TRBD2. Germline V gives CDR1 WSHSY, CDR2 SAAADI. V trimming: 8 bases; J trimming: 8 bases; junction bases outside the gene matches: 7. This CDR3 has 15 amino acids.